The 30 T cell receptor beta chains reported below all come from one sample, sequenced in a study of early T cells in non-severe SARS-CoV-2 infection. TCRdb re-analysed the 5' RACE reads in MiXCR, keeping a single row per CDR3 protein. The sample comprises 50,000 to 70,000 distinct CDR3 sequences, less than 9.5% of which are singletons, and 3% to 3.5% rests with the top ten. The sequencing sample was made of whole blood. The source is an adult who was a healthcare worker with PCR-confirmed SARS-CoV-2 infection or an uninfected control (not recorded which).

The table lists this clonotype with many counts. The rearrangement links TRBV6-5 to TRBJ2-7; the match to TRBD2 covers 13 bases. The V segment lost 4 bases and the J segment 4 bases; nucleotides outside the gene matches: 1. The CDR3 has 14 residues. Germline V CDR1 and CDR2: MNHEY, SVGAGI. CDR3 coding DNA: TGTGCCAGCAGTTGGACTAGCGGGAGTTACGAGCAGTACTTC. Its protein product is CASSWTSGSYEQYF.

In the case of this clonotype: This may be a read error, as it is one base from a much larger clone. CDR3 sequence (DNA): TGTGCCAGCTCACCACTGTTTGAGGCTGGGCCCTACGAGCAGTACTTC. Translated: CASSPLFEAGPYEQYF. This chain connects TRBV18 to TRBJ2-7; D is unclear. V was clipped by 1 base and J by 2 bases, with 15 bases between them. CDR1 and CDR2 from the germline V gene are KGHSH and LQKENI. The CDR3 sequence is 16 residues long.

The chain recombines TRBV7-9 with TRBJ2-7; D is perhaps TRBD2 (5 bases). CDR1 and CDR2 from the germline V gene are SEHNR and FQNEAQ (reference sequence). CDR3 length: 12 residues. Trimming took 7 bases from V and 6 from J, leaving 13 bases between them. The CDR3 region has the DNA TGTGCCAGCACCTCCGGAGGTGGCGAGCAGTACTTC. Translated: CASTSGGGEQYF.

The chain links TRBV18 to TRBJ2-1, with no clear D. CDR3 length equals 16 residues. With 5 bases removed from V and 5 bases from J, the gap between germline ends came to 19 bases. CDR1 is KGHSH, CDR2 LQKENI, per germline. The CDR3 region is CASSTSRALIDNEQFF. CDR3 nucleotides: TGTGCCAGCTCAACTTCCCGGGCCCTCATAGACAATGAGCAGTTCTTC.

This clonotype was seen only a few times. V usage is TRBV4-3 and J usage is TRBJ2-7, with D hard to call. The CDR3 runs 15 residues. The V end lost 0 bases, the J end lost 0 bases, and 9 bases lay between the germline ends. Looked up from germline, CDR1 is LGHNA and CDR2 is YSLEER. CDR3 sequence: CASSQDEGNSYEQYF. Written as DNA, the CDR3 is TGCGCCAGCAGCCAAGATGAAGGGAACTCCTACGAGCAGTACTTC.

In DNA form, the CDR3 reads TGTGCCAGCAGTTACCGGGGGCAGAGAGACAATCAGCCCCAGCATTTT. Its protein product is CASSYRGQRDNQPQHF. The chain uses TRBV6-2 or TRBV6-3 and TRBJ1-5; maybe TRBD1 (6 bases). The CDR3 runs to 16 residues. Trimming removed 2 bases at V and 3 bases at J, with 14 bases between. Germline CDR1 MNHEY, CDR2 SVGEGT.

This clonotype was seen a handful of times. The V and J genes are TRBV7-6 and TRBJ2-3; no reliable D call. This CDR3 is built from 17 residues. CDR1 SGHVS and CDR2 FNYEAQ come from the germline V gene. Trimming cost V 0 bases and J 6 bases, with 19 bases left between them. DNA for the CDR3: TGTGCCAGCAGCTTAGCCGCTGGCCCCAAGCCCACGGATACGCAGTATTTT. It encodes CASSLAAGPKPTDTQYF.

This clonotype was observed many times. The CDR3 protein is CASSLGQVWGTQYF. DNA for the CDR3: TGTGCCAGCAGTCTCGGACAGGTCTGGGGGACCCAGTACTTC. This sequence joins TRBV6-5 and TRBJ2-5; 7 bases are shared with TRBD1. Germline V gives CDR1 MNHEY, CDR2 SVGAGI. CDR3 length: 14 residues. The trim removed 5 bases at V and 7 bases at J, leaving 10 bases unmatched.

The gene calls are TRBV5-4 and TRBJ2-1; D is unresolved. The CDR3 spans 15 residues. V lost 4 bases and J lost 1, with 12 bases in between. Germline V lookup: CDR1 SGHNT, CDR2 YYREEE (reference sequence). CDR3 sequence (DNA): TGTGCCAGCAGCCCCCTGGCCACTTCCTACAATGAGCAGTTCTTC. Translating it yields CASSPLATSYNEQFF.

V and J are TRBV11-2 and TRBJ2-2; the D gene could be TRBD1 or TRBD2 (6 bases each). Trimming stripped 2 bases from V and 6 bases from J, with 10 bases between. The CDR3 is 14 amino acids. Per the germline V gene, CDR1 is SGHAT and CDR2 is FQNNGV. CDR3 sequence (DNA): TGTGCCAGCAGCTTATCGGGGGCGGCCGGGGAGCTGTTTTTT. It codes for CASSLSGAAGELFF.

The rearrangement uses TRBV5-1 and TRBJ2-1, with D unclear. Germline values: CDR1 SGHRS, CDR2 YFSETQ. This CDR3 is built from 12 residues. Trimming took off 4 bases at V and 6 bases at J, with 8 bases between the two ends. CDR3 region: CASSRPGNEQFF. The CDR3 nucleotides are TGCGCCAGCAGCCGACCGGGCAATGAGCAGTTCTTC.

The V and J genes are TRBV29-1 and TRBJ2-3; 14 bases match TRBD2. The CDR3 consists of 15 residues. Germline loops: CDR1 SQVTM, CDR2 ANQGSEA. The trim removed 4 bases at V and 5 bases at J, leaving 5 bases unmatched. The CDR3 protein is CSVALGLAGGDTQYF. DNA of the CDR3: TGCAGCGTTGCCCTCGGACTAGCGGGAGGAGATACGCAGTATTTT.

This clonotype was counted many times. The V gene is TRBV29-1, the J gene TRBJ1-3, with D possibly TRBD1 on 6 matching bases. V gave up 4 bases and J gave up 0 bases, with 13 bases separating them. Germline lookup yields CDR1 SQVTM and CDR2 ANQGSEA. The CDR3 sequence is 15 residues long. For the CDR3, the DNA is TGCAGCGTTGCTCTGGACAGACACTCTGGAAACACCATATATTTT. Encoded protein: CSVALDRHSGNTIYF. Complete variable domain (other parts from reference TRBV29-1 and TRBJ1-3): SAVISQKPSRDICQRGTSLTIQCQVDSQVTMMFWYRQQPGQSLTLIATANQGSEATYESGFVIDKFPISRPNLTFSTLTVSNMSPEDSSIYLCSVALDRHSGNTIYFGEGSWLTVV.

The chain carries TRBV7-2 and TRBJ2-2; tentative D call: TRBD1 (5 bases). The V end was cut by 2 bases, the J end by 4 bases, with 11 bases between. The V gene's germline CDR1 is SGHTA and CDR2 FQGNSA. The CDR3 has 15 amino acids. In nucleotides, the CDR3 is TGTGCCAGCAGCTTAACCAGGGATGGCACCGGGGAGCTGTTTTTT. Translating it yields CASSLTRDGTGELFF.

V is TRBV2 and J is TRBJ2-1, with 11 positions matching TRBD2. From germline, CDR1 is SNHLY and CDR2 FYNNEI. V shed 0 bases, J shed 0 bases, and the junction held 10 bases outside the gene matches. The CDR3 sequence is 20 residues long. The CDR3 nucleotides read TGTGCCAGCAGTGAAGCCCTAGCGGGAGGTCTTCTTAGCTCCTACAATGAGCAGTTCTTC. Its protein is CASSEALAGGLLSSYNEQFF.

This rearrangement joins TRBV7-2 to TRBJ2-4; possible D gene TRBD1, 6 bases. CDR1 and CDR2 (germline): SGHTA, FQGNSA. The V end lost 3 bases, the J end lost 5 bases, and 14 bases lay between the germline ends. The CDR3 runs to 15 residues. The CDR3 region has the DNA TGTGCCAGCAGCTTCGGTACAGGGACCCAAAACATTCAGTACTTC. Translating it yields CASSFGTGTQNIQYF.

This clonotype was seen ten or more times. The rearrangement joins TRBV6-4 to TRBJ2-7, with D uncertain. Per the germline V gene, CDR1 is MRHNA and CDR2 is SNTAGT. Trimming took off 2 bases at V and 2 bases at J, with 7 bases between the two ends. The CDR3 runs to 13 residues. In nucleotides, the CDR3 is TGTGCCAGCAGTGACGAGAAACCCTACGAGCAGTACTTC. It is translated as CASSDEKPYEQYF.

A few counts support this clonotype. The rearrangement links TRBV3-1 to TRBJ2-1; D uncertain. Trimming removed 2 bases at V and 0 bases at J, with 5 bases between. Germline V gene sequence: CDR1 LGHDT, CDR2 YNNKEL (reference sequence). This CDR3 spans 14 amino acids. CDR3 residues: CASSQLGSYNEQFF. CDR3 DNA: TGTGCCAGCAGCCAATTAGGCTCCTACAATGAGCAGTTCTTC.

The CDR3 loop is CASGQGGAGISPLHF. The CDR3, as DNA: TGTGCCAGCGGCCAAGGCGGGGCCGGGATTTCACCCCTCCACTTT. The rearrangement joins TRBV7-2 to TRBJ1-6; TRBD1 might be the D (5 bases). The CDR3 is 15 amino acids. V was trimmed by 8 bases and J by 9 bases, leaving 20 bases between them. From germline, CDR1 is SGHTA and CDR2 FQGNSA.

The chain combines TRBV5-4 with TRBJ2-7; D perhaps matches TRBD1 (5 bases). The CDR3 loop spans 13 amino acids. Germline CDR1 is SGHNT and CDR2 is YYREEE (reference sequence). Trimming shortened V by 0 bases and J by 4 bases, and 8 bases separated the two germline ends. The CDR3 region is CASSLVGDYEQYF. The CDR3 nucleotides are TGTGCCAGCAGCTTGGTAGGGGATTACGAGCAGTACTTC.

This clonotype was counted ten times or more. V and J are TRBV2 and TRBJ2-7; D is unresolved. Germline lookup yields CDR1 SNHLY and CDR2 FYNNEI. V dropped 0 bases and J dropped 6 bases, with 9 bases sitting between them. There are 13 residues in the CDR3. CDR3 amino acids: CASSEAQHFEQYF. CDR3 in DNA: TGTGCCAGCAGTGAAGCGCAGCATTTCGAGCAGTACTTC.

The sample holds many counts of this clonotype. J is TRBJ1-5 and V is TRBV20-1; D might be TRBD1 (5 bases). V dropped 3 bases and J dropped 5 bases, with 14 bases sitting between them. CDR3 length: 14 amino acids. The germline CDR1 and CDR2 sequences are DFQATT and SNEGSKA (reference sequence). The CDR3 DNA reads as TGCAGTGCTAGGGGCGGGATGGGGGATCAGCCCCAGCATTTT. Protein product: CSARGGMGDQPQHF.

This clonotype was observed at least ten times. This CDR3 is CASSFPTSGRLYNEQFF. CDR3 coding DNA: TGTGCCAGCAGCTTCCCTACTAGCGGGAGGCTCTACAATGAGCAGTTCTTC. The J gene is TRBJ2-1, the V gene TRBV7-8; 12 nucleotides align to TRBD2. The junction had 6 bases not matched to a gene; V was cut back by 3 bases and J by 3 bases. This CDR3 contains 17 residues. Germline CDR1 reads SGHVS; CDR2 reads FQNEAQ.

This clonotype was counted many times. The chain recombines TRBV13 with TRBJ1-1; D is uncertain. The CDR3 is made up of 15 amino acids. The germline gives CDR1 PRHDT, CDR2 FYEKMQ (reference sequence). V was pared by 5 bases and J by 1 base, with 14 bases between. Here the CDR3 DNA reads TGTGCCAGCAGCCCCCCCGCCCTGGGGAACACTGAAGCTTTCTTT. Residues: CASSPPALGNTEAFF.

This clonotype was seen many times. Written as DNA, the CDR3 is TGTGCCAGCAGTCGCGGGACTAGCGGACAAGAGACCCAGTACTTC. Translating it yields CASSRGTSGQETQYF. The V gene is TRBV28, the J gene TRBJ2-5; TRBD2 agrees at 11 bases. The CDR3 contains 15 residues. V gave up 5 bases and J gave up 2 bases; unmatched junction bases: 4. Germline assignment: CDR1 MDHEN and CDR2 SYDVKM.

The rearrangement links TRBV6-2 or TRBV6-3 to TRBJ2-1; D is possibly TRBD2 (6 bases). CDR1 is MNHEY, CDR2 SVGEGT, per germline. CDR3 length: 14 residues. Deletions cut 8 bases from V and 4 bases from J, with 15 bases between. CDR3 residues: CASWRLGTYNEQFF. CDR3 nucleotide sequence: TGTGCCAGCTGGAGACTAGGTACTTACAATGAGCAGTTCTTC.

In its sample, this clonotype was seen many times. V usage is TRBV27 and J usage is TRBJ2-5, with D hard to call. The CDR3 sequence is 13 residues long. CDR1 and CDR2 (germline): MNHEY, SMNVEV (reference sequence). Trimming stripped 5 bases from V and 0 bases from J, with 7 bases between. The CDR3 nucleotides read TGTGCCAGCAGTCCATGGTACCAAGAGACCCAGTACTTC. This sequence encodes CASSPWYQETQYF.

The chain carries TRBV7-9 and TRBJ1-1, with 9 bases identical to TRBD1. V was clipped by 5 bases and J by 5 bases; unmatched bases: 6. Germline assignment: CDR1 SEHNR and CDR2 FQNEAQ (reference sequence). CDR3 length equals 14 residues. DNA for the CDR3: TGTGCCAGCAGCGTCGGGACAGGGAGGACTGAAGCTTTCTTT. Its translation: CASSVGTGRTEAFF.

The table lists this clonotype with a few counts. The CDR3 loop is CASSPTGYYDEQFF. The CDR3 region has the DNA TGTGCCAGCAGCCCGACAGGGTATTACGATGAGCAGTTCTTC. V and J are TRBV3-1 and TRBJ2-1; 7 bases agree with TRBD1. The CDR3 covers 14 residues. V lost 4 bases to trimming and J lost 8 bases; unmatched junction nucleotides: 8. Germline-derived CDR1 and CDR2 are LGHDT and YNNKEL (reference sequence).

This clonotype was found a few times. The chain carries TRBV5-6 and TRBJ2-3; TRBD2 matches 7 bases. Trimming at V came to 3 bases and at J to 0 bases, leaving 4 bases not matched to a gene. CDR3 length: 15 amino acids. Germline V gives CDR1 SGHDT, CDR2 YYEEEE. This chain's CDR3 is CASSSLAVSTDTQYF. The CDR3 DNA reads as TGTGCCAGCAGCTCTCTAGCGGTTAGCACAGATACGCAGTATTTT.